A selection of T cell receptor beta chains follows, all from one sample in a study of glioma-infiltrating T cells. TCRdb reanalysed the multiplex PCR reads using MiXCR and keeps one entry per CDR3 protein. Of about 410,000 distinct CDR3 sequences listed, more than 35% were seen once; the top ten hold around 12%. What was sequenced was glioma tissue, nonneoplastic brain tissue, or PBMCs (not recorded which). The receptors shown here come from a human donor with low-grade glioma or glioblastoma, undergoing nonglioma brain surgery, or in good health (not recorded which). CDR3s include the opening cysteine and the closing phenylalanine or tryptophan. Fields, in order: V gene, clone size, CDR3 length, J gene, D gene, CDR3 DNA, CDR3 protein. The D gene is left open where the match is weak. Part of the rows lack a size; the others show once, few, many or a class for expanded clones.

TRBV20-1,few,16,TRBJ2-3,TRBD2,TGCAGTGCTAGCTGGCCCCAGCGGGGGGACACAGATACGCAGTATTTT,CSASWPQRGDTDTQYF
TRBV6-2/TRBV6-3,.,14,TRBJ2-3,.,TGTGCCAGCACTCTGGACGGAGTCACAGATACGAAGTATTTT,CASTLDGVTDTKYF
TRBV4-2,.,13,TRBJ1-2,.,TGTGCCAGCAGCAGGGAAGGGGACCATGGCTACACCTTC,CASSREGDHGYTF
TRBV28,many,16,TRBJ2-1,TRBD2,TGTGCCAGCATTCTAACGGGGCTAGCGGGAGTCAATGAGCAGTTCTTC,CASILTGLAGVNEQFF
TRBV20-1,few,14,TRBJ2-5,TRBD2,TGCAGTGTCCCGGCTAGCGGGAGAGGCGAGACCCAGTACTTC,CSVPASGRGETQYF
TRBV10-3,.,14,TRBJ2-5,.,TGTGCCATCAGTGACCACAGGGTCCAAGAGACCCAGTACTTC,CAISDHRVQETQYF
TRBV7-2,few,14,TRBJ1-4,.,TGTGCCAGCAGTTTTACAGGAAACCTTGAAAAACTGTTTTTT,CASSFTGNLEKLFF
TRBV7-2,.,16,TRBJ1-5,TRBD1,TGTGCCAGCAGCGGGGGACAGGGGATCGGCAATAAGCCCCAGCATTTT,CASSGGQGIGNKPQHF
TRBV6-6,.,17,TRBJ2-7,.,TGTGCCAGCAGTTACCTTGCTTCAGGGGCTAGCTCTTCCGAGAAGTACTTC,CASSYLASGASSSEKYF
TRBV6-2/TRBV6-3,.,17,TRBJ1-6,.,TGTGCCAGCAGTTTTTTTCCAGAGAGCTCCTATAATTCACCCCTCCACTTT,CASSFFPESSYNSPLHF
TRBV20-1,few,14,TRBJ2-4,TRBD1,TGCAGTGCTCCGACAGGGCTGGGGAAAAACATTCAGTACTTC,CSAPTGLGKNIQYF